This T cell receptor beta chain appears in the sequencing data of a study of blood T cell repertoires in COVID-19. Repertoires were generated with immunoSEQ multiplex PCR, while TCRdb's copy carries only in-frame clones and drops some. The table includes hundreds of thousands of clones, around 87% detected once. Germline loops: CDR1 SGHTA, CDR2 FQGNSA. The CDR3 covers 15 residues. J lost 10 bases, V lost 2 bases, and 5 bases had no gene match. The origin of this receptor is a man in his forties or fifties in a cohort exposed to, infected with or recovered from COVID-19 (not recorded which). V usage is TRBV7-2 and J usage is TRBJ1-6; 10 nucleotides match TRBD1. The source material was PBMCs or T cells enriched from blood (not recorded which). The CDR3 spells CASSLTGTGASPLHF. The CDR3 DNA is TGTGCCAGCAGCTTAACCGGGACAGGGGCGTCACCCCTCCACTTT.